The present T cell receptor beta chain was sequenced within a study of prognosis after radiotherapy for stage I lung cancer. Genomic DNA provided the template from which TCR beta CDR3 was amplified by two-round multiplex PCR. Initially, in first-round PCR, primers specific to each TRBV and TRBJ gene were used. TCRdb re-called the multiplex PCR reads through MiXCR, storing one row per CDR3 protein. The sample yields roughly 27,000 distinct CDR3 sequences, 35% to 55% seen once. Germline-derived CDR1 and CDR2 are SQVTM and ANQGSEA. This CDR3 region has 18 residues. The junction had 14 bases not matched to a gene; V was cut back by 3 bases and J by 6 bases. This clonotype was counted at least ten times.

The chain employs TRBV29-1 and TRBJ2-2; 12 bases are a match to TRBD2. The sequence came from a donor at least 50 years old with non-small cell lung cancer. The sample consisted of PBMCs, taken before or after stereotactic body radiation therapy (not recorded which). As DNA, the CDR3 is TGCAGCGTTGAGGCTAGCGGGGGGGCCATGGGTCTTTCCGGGGAGCTGTTTTTT. This codes for CSVEASGGAMGLSGELFF.